This T cell receptor beta chain was sequenced during a study of T cells in Graves' hyperthyroidism and ophthalmopathy. Amplified regions were TCR beta CDR3 sequences from RNA transcripts. TCR CDR3 regions were first amplified by RT-PCR with HTBI primers. Each CDR3 protein is one row after TCRdb ran MiXCR on the multiplex PCR reads. The sample yields under 350,000 distinct CDR3 sequences, over 15% seen once. The junction had 14 bases not matched to a gene; V was cut back by 3 bases and J by 7 bases. This CDR3 spans 16 amino acids. Germline V CDR1 and CDR2: SGHKS, YYEKEE (reference sequence). The TCR originated in an older woman with Graves' ophthalmopathy. The material sequenced was blood. The chain links TRBV5-5 to TRBJ1-1, with 8 bases matching TRBD1. The CDR3 region has the DNA TGTGCCAGCAGCTCGGTCGCAGGGGGCTCCCGAGATGAAGCTTTCTTT. Translated: CASSSVAGGSRDEAFF.